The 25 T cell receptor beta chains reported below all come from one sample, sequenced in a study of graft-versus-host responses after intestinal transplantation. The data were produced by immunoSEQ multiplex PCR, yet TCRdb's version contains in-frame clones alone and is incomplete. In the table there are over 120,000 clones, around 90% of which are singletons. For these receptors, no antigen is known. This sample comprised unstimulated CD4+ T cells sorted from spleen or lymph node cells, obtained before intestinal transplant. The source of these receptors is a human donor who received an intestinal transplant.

The CDR3: CASSLEGSSFSGANVLTF. In nucleotides, the CDR3 is TGCGCCAGCAGCTTGGAGGGCAGTTCCTTCTCTGGGGCCAACGTCCTGACTTTC. The gene calls are TRBV5-1 and TRBJ2-6; D ambiguous. Trimming left V 0 bases short and J 0 bases short, with 13 bases between. Germline CDR1 SGHRS, CDR2 YFSETQ. The CDR3 spans 18 residues.

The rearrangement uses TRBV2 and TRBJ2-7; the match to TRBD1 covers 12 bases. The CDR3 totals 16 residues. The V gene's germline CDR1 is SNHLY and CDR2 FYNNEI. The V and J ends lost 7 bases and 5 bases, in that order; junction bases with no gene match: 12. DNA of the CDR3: TGTGCCAGCACCTTCGGGGGACAGGGGGCAACTAACGAGCAGTACTTC. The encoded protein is CASTFGGQGATNEQYF. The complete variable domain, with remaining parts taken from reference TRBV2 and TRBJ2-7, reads EPEVTQTPSHQVTQMGQEVILRCVPISNHLYFYWYRQILGQKVEFLVSFYNNEISEKSEIFDDQFSVERPDGSNFTLKIRSTKLEDSAMYFCASTFGGQGATNEQYFGPGTRLTVT.

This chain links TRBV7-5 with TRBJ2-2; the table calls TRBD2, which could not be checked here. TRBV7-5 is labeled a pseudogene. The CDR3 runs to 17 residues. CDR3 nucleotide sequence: TGTGCCAGAAGCTCGGGACTAGCGGGAGTGGTCACCGGGGAGCTGTTTTTT. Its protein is CARSSGLAGVVTGELFF.

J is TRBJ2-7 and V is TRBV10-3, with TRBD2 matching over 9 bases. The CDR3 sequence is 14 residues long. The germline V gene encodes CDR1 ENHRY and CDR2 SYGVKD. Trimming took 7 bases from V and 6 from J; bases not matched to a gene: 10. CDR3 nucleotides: TGTGCCATCACTTCTAGCGGGACCGCGGGCGAGCAGTACTTC. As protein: CAITSSGTAGEQYF.

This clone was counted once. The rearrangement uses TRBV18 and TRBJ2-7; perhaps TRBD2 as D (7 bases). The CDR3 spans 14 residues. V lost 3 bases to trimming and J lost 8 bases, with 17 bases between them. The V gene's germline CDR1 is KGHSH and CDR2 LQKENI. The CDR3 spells CASSPQNGGRQQYF. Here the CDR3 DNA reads TGTGCCAGCTCACCTCAGAACGGGGGGCGACAGCAGTACTTC.

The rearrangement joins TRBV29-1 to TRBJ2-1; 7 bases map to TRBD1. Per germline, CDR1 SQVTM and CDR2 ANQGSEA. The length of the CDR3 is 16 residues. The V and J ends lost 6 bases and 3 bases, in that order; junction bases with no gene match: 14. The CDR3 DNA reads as TGCAGCGTGTTCTCCTCGGGGACAGCACTCTACAATGAGCAGTTCTTC. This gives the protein CSVFSSGTALYNEQFF.

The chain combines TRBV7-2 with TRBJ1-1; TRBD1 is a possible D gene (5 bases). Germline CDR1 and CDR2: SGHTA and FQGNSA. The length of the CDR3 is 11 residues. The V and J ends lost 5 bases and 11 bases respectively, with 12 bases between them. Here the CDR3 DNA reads TGTGCCAGCAGCCCTGGGGGGGTGGCTTTCTTT. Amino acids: CASSPGGVAFF.

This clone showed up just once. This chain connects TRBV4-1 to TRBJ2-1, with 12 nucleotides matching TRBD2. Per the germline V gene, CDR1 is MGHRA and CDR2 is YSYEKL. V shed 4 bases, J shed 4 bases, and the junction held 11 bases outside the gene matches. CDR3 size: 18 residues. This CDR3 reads CASSLRLAGADPYNEQFF. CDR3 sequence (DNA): TGCGCCAGCAGCCTTAGACTAGCGGGAGCTGACCCTTACAATGAGCAGTTCTTC.

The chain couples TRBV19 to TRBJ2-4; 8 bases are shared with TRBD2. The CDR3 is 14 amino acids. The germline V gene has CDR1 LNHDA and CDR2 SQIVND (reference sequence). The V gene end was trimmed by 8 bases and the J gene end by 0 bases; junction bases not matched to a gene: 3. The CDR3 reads CASQGLEAKNIQYF. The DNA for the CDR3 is TGTGCCAGTCAGGGACTAGAAGCCAAAAACATTCAGTACTTC.

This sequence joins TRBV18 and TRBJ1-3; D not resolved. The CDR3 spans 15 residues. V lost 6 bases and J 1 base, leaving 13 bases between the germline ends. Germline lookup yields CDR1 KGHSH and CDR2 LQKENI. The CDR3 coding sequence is TGTGCCAGCTCGCCCACAGACCCGTCTGGAAACACCATATATTTT. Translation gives CASSPTDPSGNTIYF. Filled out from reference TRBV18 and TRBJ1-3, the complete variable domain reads NAGVMQNPRHLVRRRGQEARLRCSPMKGHSHVYWYRQLPEEGLKFMVYLQKENIIDESGMPKERFSAEFPKEGPSILRIQQVVRGDSAAYFCASSPTDPSGNTIYFGEGSWLTVV.

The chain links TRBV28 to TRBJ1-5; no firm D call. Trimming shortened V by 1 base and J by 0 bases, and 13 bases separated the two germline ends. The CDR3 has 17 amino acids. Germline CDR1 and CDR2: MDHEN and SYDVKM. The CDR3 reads CASSLSDDLDSNQPQHF. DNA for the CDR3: TGTGCCAGCAGTTTATCGGACGACTTAGATAGCAATCAGCCCCAGCATTTT.

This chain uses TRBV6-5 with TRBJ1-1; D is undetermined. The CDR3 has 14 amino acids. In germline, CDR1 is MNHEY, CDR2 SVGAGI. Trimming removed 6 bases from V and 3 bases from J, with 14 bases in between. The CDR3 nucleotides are TGTGCCAGCAGAACCCCCCGGCAGGACACTGAAGCTTTCTTT. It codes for CASRTPRQDTEAFF.

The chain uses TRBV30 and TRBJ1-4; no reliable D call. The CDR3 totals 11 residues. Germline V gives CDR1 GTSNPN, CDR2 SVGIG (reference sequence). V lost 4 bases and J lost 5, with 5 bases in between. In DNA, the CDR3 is TGTGCCTGGAAGGAGAATGAAAAACTGTTTTTT. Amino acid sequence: CAWKENEKLFF.

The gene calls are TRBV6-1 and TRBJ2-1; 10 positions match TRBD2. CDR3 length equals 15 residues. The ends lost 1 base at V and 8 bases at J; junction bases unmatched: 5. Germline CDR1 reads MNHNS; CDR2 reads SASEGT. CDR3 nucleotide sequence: TGTGCCAGCAGTGAAGGTATACTAGCGGGGCATGAGCAGTTCTTC. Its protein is CASSEGILAGHEQFF.

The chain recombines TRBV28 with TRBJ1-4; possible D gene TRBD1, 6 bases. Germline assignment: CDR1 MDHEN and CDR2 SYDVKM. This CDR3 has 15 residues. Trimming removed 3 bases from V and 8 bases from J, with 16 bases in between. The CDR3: CASSLPGGLREKLFF. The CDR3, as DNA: TGTGCCAGCAGTTTGCCCGGGGGGCTGAGGGAAAAACTGTTTTTT.

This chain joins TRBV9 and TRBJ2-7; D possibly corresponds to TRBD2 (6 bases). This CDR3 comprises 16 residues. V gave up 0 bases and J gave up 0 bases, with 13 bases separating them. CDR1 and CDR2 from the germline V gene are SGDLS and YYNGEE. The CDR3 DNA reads TGTGCCAGCAGCGTAGGGGTTAGCGGACCCTCCTACGAGCAGTACTTC. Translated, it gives CASSVGVSGPSYEQYF.

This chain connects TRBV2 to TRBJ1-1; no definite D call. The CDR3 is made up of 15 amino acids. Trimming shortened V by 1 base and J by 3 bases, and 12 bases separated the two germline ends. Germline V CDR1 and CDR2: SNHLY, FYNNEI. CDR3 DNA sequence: TGTGCCAGCAGTGAAGTCAAGCGGGGATACACTGAAGCTTTCTTT. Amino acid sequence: CASSEVKRGYTEAFF.

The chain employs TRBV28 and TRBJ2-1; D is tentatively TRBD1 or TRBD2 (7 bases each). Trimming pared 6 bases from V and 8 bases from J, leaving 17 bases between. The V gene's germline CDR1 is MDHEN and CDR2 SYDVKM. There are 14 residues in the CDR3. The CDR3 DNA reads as TGTGCCAGCAGCCAGGGAGGGGGCAGGGATGAGCAGTTCTTC. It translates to CASSQGGGRDEQFF.

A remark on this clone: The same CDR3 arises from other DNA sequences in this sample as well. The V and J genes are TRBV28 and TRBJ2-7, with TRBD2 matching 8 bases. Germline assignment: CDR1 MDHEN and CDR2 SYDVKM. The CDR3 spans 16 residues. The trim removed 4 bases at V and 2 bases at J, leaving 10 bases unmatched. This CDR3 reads CASSSSRTSRTYEQYF. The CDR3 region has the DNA TGTGCCAGCAGTTCCTCACGGACTAGCCGCACCTACGAGCAGTACTTC. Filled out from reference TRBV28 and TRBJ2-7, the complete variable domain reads DVKVTQSSRYLVKRTGEKVFLECVQDMDHENMFWYRQDPGLGLRLIYFSYDVKMKEKGDIPEGYSVSREKKERFSLILESASTNQTSMYLCASSSSRTSRTYEQYFGPGTRLTVT.

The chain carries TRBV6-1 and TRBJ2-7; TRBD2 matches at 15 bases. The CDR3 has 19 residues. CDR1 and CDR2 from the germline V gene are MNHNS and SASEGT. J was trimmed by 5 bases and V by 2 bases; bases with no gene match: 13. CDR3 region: CASSERTSGRARFFHEQYF. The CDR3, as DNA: TGTGCCAGCAGTGAAAGGACTAGCGGGAGGGCCCGATTCTTCCACGAGCAGTACTTC.

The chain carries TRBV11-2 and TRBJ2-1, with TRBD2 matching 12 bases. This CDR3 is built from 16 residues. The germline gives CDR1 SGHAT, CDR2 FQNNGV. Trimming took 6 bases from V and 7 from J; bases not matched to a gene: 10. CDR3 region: CASRGLAGGRGNEQFF. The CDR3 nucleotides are TGTGCCAGCAGAGGCCTAGCGGGAGGGCGAGGGAATGAGCAGTTCTTC.

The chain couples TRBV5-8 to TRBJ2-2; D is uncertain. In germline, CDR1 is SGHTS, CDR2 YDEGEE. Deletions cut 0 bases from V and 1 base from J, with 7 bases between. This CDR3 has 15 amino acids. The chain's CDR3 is CASSLGQRNTGELFF. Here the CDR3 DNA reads TGTGCCAGCAGCTTGGGGCAGCGGAACACCGGGGAGCTGTTTTTT. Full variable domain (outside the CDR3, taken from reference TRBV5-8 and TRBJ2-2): EAGVTQSPTHLIKTRGQQATLRCSPISGHTSVYWYQQALGLGLQFLLWYDEGEERNRGNFPPRFSGRQFPNYSSELNVNALELEDSALYLCASSLGQRNTGELFFGEGSRLTVL.

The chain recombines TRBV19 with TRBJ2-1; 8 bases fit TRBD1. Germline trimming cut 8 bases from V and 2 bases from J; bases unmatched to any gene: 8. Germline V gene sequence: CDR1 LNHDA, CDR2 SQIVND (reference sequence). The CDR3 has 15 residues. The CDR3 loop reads CASSLDRVAYNEQFF. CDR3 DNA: TGTGCCAGTTCTTTGGACAGGGTGGCCTACAATGAGCAGTTCTTC.

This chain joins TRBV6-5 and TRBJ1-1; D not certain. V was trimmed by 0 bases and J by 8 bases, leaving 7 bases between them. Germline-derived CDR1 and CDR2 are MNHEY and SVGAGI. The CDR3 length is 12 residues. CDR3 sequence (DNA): TGTGCCAGCAGTTACTCAAAACAGGAAGCTTTCTTT. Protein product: CASSYSKQEAFF.

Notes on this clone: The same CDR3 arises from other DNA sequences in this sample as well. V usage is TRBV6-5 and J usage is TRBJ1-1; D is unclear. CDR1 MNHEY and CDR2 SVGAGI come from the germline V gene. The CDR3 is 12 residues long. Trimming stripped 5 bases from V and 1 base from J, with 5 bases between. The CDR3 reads CASSRQNTEAFF. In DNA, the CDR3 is TGTGCCAGCAGTCGACAGAACACTGAAGCTTTCTTT.